The T cell receptor (beta chain) described here comes from a study of T cell responses to AZD1222 COVID-19 vaccine. Whole-study findings and limits: As reported, nearly half of all spike-specific TCRs target variant regions that are unmutated. Baseline seropositivity characterized only 5 to 7 AZD1222 recipients.

V lost 3 bases and J lost 8; bases outside the gene matches: 5. CDR3 length: 14 residues. The germline CDR1 and CDR2 sequences are LNHDA and SQIVND (reference sequence). TCRdb keeps only in-frame clones here, not all; method: immunoSEQ multiplex PCR. The sample carries around 80,000 clones, about 88% recorded once. A note on this clone: The antigen remains unidentified.

The receptor was isolated from an adult in good health. The rearrangement uses TRBV19 and TRBJ1-4; 8 bases fit TRBD1. Sample: peripheral blood, taken on day 0 of AZD1222 vaccination. Written as DNA, the CDR3 is TGTGCCAGTAGTATCGGGACAGGCCTAGAAAAACTGTTTTTT. Its translation: CASSIGTGLEKLFF.